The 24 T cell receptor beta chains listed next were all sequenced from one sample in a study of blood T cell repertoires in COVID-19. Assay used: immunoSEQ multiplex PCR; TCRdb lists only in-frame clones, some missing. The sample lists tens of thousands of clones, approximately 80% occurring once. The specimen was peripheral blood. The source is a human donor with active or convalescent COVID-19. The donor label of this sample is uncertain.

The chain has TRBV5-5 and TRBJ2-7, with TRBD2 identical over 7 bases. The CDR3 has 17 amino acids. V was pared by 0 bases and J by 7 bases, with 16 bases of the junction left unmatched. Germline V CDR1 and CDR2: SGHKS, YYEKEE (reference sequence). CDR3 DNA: TGTGCCAGCAGCTTGGCCTCCCGGACTAGGGTAGGTGAGGAGCAGTACTTC. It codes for CASSLASRTRVGEEQYF.

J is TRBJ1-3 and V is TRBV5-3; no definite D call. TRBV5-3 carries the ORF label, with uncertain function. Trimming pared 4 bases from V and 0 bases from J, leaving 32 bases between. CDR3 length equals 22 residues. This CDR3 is CARSARGPFPTGGLFSGNTIYF. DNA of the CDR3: TGTGCCAGAAGCGCGAGAGGCCCCTTTCCCACCGGAGGCCTTTTCTCTGGAAACACCATATATTTT.

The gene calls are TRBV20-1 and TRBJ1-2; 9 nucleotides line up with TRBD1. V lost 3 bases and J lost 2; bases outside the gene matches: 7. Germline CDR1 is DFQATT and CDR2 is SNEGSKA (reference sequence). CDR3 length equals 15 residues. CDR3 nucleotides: TGCAGTGCTAGTGGCGGGGGACAGGGAAACTATGGCTACACCTTC. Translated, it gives CSASGGGQGNYGYTF.

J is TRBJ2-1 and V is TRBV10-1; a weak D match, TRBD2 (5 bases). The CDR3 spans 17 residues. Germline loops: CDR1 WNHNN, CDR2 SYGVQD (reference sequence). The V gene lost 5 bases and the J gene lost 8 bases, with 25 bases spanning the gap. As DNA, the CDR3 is TGCGCCAGCAGTCCGGCCCCGACTATTACTTCTAACGATGAGCAGTTCTTC. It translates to CASSPAPTITSNDEQFF.

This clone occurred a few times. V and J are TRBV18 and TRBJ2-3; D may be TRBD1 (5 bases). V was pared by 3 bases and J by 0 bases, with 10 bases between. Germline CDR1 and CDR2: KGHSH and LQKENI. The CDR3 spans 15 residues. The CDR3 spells CASSPRQGSTDTQYF. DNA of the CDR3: TGTGCCAGCTCACCGCGGCAGGGAAGCACAGATACGCAGTATTTT.

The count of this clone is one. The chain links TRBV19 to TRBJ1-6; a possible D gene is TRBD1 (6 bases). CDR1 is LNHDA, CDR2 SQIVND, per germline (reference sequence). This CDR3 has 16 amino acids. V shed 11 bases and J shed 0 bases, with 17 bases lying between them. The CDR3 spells CASSPRGDSYNSPLHF. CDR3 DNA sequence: TGTGCCTCTAGCCCCAGGGGCGACTCCTATAATTCACCCCTCCACTTT. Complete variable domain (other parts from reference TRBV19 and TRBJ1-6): DGGITQSPKYLFRKEGQNVTLSCEQNLNHDAMYWYRQDPGQGLRLIYYSQIVNDFQKGDIAEGYSVSREKKESFPLTVTSAQKNPTAFYLCASSPRGDSYNSPLHFGNGTRLTVT.

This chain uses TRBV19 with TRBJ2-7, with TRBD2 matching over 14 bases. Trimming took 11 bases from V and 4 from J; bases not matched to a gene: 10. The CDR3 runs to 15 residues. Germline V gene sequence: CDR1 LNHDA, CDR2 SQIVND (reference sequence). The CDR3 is CASAWTSGRLYEQYF. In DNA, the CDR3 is TGTGCCTCAGCATGGACTAGCGGGAGGCTTTACGAGCAGTACTTC.

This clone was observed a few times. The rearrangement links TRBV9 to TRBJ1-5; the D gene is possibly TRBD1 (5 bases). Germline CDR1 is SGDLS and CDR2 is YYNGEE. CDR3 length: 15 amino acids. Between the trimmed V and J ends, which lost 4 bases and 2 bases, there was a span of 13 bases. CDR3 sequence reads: CASSPRGAGNQPQHF. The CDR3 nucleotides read TGTGCCAGCAGCCCCCGTGGGGCTGGCAATCAGCCCCAGCATTTT.

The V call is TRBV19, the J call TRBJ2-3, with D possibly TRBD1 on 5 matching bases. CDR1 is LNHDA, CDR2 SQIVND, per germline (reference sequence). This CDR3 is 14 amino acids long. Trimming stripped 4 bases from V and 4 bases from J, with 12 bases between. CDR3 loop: CASSTRVGSDTQYF. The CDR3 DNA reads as TGTGCCAGTAGTACCAGGGTCGGGTCAGATACGCAGTATTTT.

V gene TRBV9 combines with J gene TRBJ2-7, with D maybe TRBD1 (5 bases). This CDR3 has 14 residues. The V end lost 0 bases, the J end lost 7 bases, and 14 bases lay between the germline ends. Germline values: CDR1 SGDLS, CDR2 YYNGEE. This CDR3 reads CASSVEQAGLEQYF. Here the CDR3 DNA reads TGTGCCAGCAGCGTAGAACAGGCAGGGTTGGAGCAGTACTTC.

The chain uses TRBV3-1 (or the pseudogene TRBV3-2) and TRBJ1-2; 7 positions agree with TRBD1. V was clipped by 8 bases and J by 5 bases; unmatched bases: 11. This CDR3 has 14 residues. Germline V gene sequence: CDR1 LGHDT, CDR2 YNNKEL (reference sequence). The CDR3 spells CASAFGDRVYGYTF. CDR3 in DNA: TGTGCCAGCGCGTTCGGCGACAGGGTATATGGCTACACCTTC.

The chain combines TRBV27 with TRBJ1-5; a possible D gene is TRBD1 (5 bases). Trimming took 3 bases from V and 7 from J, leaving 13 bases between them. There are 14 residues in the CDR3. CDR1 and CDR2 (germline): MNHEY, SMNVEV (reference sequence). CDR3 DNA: TGTGCCAGCAGTTTGGAAGGGGTCGGGCAGCCCCAGCATTTT. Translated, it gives CASSLEGVGQPQHF.

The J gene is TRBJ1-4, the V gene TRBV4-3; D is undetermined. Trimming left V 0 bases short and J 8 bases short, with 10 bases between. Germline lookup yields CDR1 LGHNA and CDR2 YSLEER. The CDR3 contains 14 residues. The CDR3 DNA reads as TGCGCCAGCAGCCAAGATTCAGGAAGGGAAAAACTGTTTTTT. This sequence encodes CASSQDSGREKLFF.

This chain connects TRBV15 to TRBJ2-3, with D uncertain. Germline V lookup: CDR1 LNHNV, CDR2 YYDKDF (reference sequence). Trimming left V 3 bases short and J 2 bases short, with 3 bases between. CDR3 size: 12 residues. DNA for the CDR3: TGTGCCACCAGCAGCGTCACAGATACGCAGTATTTT. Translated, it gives CATSSVTDTQYF.

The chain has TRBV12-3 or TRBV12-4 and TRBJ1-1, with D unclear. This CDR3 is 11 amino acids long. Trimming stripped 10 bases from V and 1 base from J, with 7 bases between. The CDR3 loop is CATRRNTEAFF. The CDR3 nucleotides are TGTGCCACGAGAAGGAACACTGAAGCTTTCTTT.

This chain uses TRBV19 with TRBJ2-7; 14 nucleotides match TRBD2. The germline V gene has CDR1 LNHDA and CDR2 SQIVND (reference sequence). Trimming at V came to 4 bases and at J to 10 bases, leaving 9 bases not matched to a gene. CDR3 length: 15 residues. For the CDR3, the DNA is TGTGCCAGTAGTACCGCCGGGACTAGCGGGAGAAAACAGTACTTC. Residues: CASSTAGTSGRKQYF.

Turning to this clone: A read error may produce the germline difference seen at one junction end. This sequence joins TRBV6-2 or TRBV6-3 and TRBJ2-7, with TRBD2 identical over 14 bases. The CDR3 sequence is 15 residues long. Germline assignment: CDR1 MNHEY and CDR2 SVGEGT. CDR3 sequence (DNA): TGTGCCAGCAGTTCCGGACTAGCGGGAGGTGGGGCCAGGTTCTTC. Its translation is CASSSGLAGGGARFF.

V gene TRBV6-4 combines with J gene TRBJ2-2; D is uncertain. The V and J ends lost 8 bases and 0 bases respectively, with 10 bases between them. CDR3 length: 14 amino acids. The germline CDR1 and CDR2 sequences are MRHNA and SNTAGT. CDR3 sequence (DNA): TGTGCCAGCCAGCAGGATACGAACACCGGGGAGCTGTTTTTT. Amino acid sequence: CASQQDTNTGELFF.

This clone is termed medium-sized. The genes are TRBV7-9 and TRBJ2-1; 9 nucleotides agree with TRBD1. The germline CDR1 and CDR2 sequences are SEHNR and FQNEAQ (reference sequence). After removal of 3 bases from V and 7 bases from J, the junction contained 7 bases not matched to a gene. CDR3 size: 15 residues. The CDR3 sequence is CASSLGQGEGNEQFF. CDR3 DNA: TGTGCCAGCAGCTTGGGACAGGGAGAGGGAAATGAGCAGTTCTTC.

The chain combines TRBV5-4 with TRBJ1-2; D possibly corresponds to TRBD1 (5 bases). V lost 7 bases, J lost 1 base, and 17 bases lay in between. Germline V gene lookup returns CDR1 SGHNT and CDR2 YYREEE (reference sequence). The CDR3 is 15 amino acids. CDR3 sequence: CASWVQGRLNYGYTF. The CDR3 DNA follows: TGTGCCAGCTGGGTTCAGGGCCGCCTTAACTATGGCTACACCTTC.

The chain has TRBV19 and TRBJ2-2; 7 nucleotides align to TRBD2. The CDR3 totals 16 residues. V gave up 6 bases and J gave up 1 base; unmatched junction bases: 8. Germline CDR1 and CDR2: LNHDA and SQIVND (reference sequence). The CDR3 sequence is CASRKRAGVNTGELFF. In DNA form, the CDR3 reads TGTGCCAGTAGGAAAAGGGCGGGAGTGAACACCGGGGAGCTGTTTTTT.

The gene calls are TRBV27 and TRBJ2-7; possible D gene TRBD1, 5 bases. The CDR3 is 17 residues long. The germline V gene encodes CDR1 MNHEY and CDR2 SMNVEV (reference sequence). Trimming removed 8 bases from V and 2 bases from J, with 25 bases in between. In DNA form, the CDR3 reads TGTGCCAGCGCCCCAGGGCAGGGAAGGGATCGGACCTACGAGCAGTACTTC. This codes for CASAPGQGRDRTYEQYF.

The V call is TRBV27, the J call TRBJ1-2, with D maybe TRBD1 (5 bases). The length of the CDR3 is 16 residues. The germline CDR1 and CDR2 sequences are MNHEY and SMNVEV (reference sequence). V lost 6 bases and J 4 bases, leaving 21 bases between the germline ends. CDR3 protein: CASSRKSGGVTYGYTF. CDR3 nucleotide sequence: TGTGCCAGCAGCCGGAAGAGCGGGGGGGTAACCTATGGCTACACCTTC.

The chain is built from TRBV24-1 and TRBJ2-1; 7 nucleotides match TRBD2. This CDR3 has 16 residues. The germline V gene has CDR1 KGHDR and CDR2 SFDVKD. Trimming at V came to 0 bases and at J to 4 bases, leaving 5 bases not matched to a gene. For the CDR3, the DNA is TGTGCCACCAGTGATTTGCGCGGGAGCGGGTACAATGAGCAGTTCTTC. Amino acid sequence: CATSDLRGSGYNEQFF.